Listed here are 11 T cell receptor beta chains from one sample, sequenced in a study of control samples from healthy donors and cancer patients (TCRdb year 2020). Library construction relied on the immunoSEQ multiplex PCR assay. TCRdb re-hosts the immuneACCESS table, in-frame sequences only. Its copies lack some clones; in the studies checked, an unresolved V gene accounts for under half of them, and the cause for the rest is not known. Present in this sample are around 200,000 clones, around 92% of which were seen just once. Jointly, the top ten make up more than 1.3% of the sample. The sequenced material came from blood. The receptors shown here come from a woman aged 25 to 45 in good health.

V and J are TRBV4-1 and TRBJ2-7, with 12 bases lining up with TRBD2. Germline CDR1 and CDR2: MGHRA and YSYEKL. V shed 4 bases, J shed 3 bases, and the junction held 4 bases outside the gene matches. The CDR3 length is 15 residues. The CDR3 reads CASSLLAGGRYEQYF. Written as DNA, the CDR3 is TGCGCCAGCAGCCTTCTAGCGGGGGGGCGCTACGAGCAGTACTTC.

The rearrangement links TRBV29-1 to TRBJ1-2; 12 bases map to TRBD1. The germline V gene encodes CDR1 SQVTM and CDR2 ANQGSEA. The V gene end was trimmed by 8 bases and the J gene end by 0 bases; junction bases not matched to a gene: 7. This CDR3 is 15 amino acids long. This chain's CDR3 is CSITGTGGSNYGYTF. CDR3 sequence (DNA): TGCAGCATTACCGGGACAGGGGGCTCTAACTATGGCTACACCTTC. The variable domain in full, completed from reference TRBV29-1 and TRBJ1-2, reads SAVISQKPSRDICQRGTSLTIQCQVDSQVTMMFWYRQQPGQSLTLIATANQGSEATYESGFVIDKFPISRPNLTFSTLTVSNMSPEDSSIYLCSITGTGGSNYGYTFGSGTRLTVV.

The V and J genes are TRBV5-6 and TRBJ2-7; the D is unclear. Germline-derived CDR1 and CDR2 are SGHDT and YYEEEE. The ends were cut back, 4 bases at V and 2 bases at J, with 7 bases in the middle. This CDR3 has 12 amino acids. The CDR3 bases are TGTGCCAGCAGCCGGACGACCTACGAGCAGTACTTC. Translation: CASSRTTYEQYF.

This clone was observed a handful of times. The chain couples TRBV19 to TRBJ2-3; 9 nucleotides match TRBD1. The CDR3 contains 15 residues. With V trimmed by 7 bases and J by 6 bases, 11 bases remained unmatched. Germline CDR1 LNHDA, CDR2 SQIVND (reference sequence). The CDR3 DNA reads TGTGCCAGTACCACCCGGGGACAGGGAGTCGATACGCAGTATTTT. Protein: CASTTRGQGVDTQYF.

The V and J genes are TRBV29-1 and TRBJ2-4; 12 bases map to TRBD2. V was clipped by 5 bases and J by 8 bases; unmatched bases: 4. This CDR3 is 13 amino acids long. The germline V gene encodes CDR1 SQVTM and CDR2 ANQGSEA. The DNA for the CDR3 is TGCAGCGTTTCTAGCGGGGGGGCAGACATTCAGTACTTC. Its protein product is CSVSSGGADIQYF. Supplemented by reference TRBV29-1 and TRBJ2-4, the full variable domain reads SAVISQKPSRDICQRGTSLTIQCQVDSQVTMMFWYRQQPGQSLTLIATANQGSEATYESGFVIDKFPISRPNLTFSTLTVSNMSPEDSSIYLCSVSSGGADIQYFGAGTRLSVL.

The chain links TRBV11-3 to TRBJ1-4; 7 bases align to TRBD1. V trimming: 5 bases; J trimming: 3 bases; junction bases outside the gene matches: 0. This CDR3 spans 13 amino acids. Germline-derived CDR1 and CDR2 are SGHNT and YENEEA. DNA for the CDR3: TGTGCCAGCAGCGGGACAGCTAATGAAAAACTGTTTTTT. It encodes CASSGTANEKLFF.

This chain connects TRBV4-3 to TRBJ2-7; the match to TRBD1 covers 7 bases. Trimming at V came to 0 bases and at J to 4 bases, leaving 6 bases not matched to a gene. This CDR3 spans 15 amino acids. Germline CDR1 and CDR2: LGHNA and YSLEER. The CDR3 DNA is TGCGCCAGCAGCCAAGACAGGGACAGTCGGTACGAGCAGTACTTC. This sequence encodes CASSQDRDSRYEQYF.

The chain's CDR3 is CASSQDLGFYGYTF. CDR3 bases: TGTGCCAGCAGCCAAGATTTGGGGTTCTATGGCTACACCTTC. V gene TRBV14 combines with J gene TRBJ1-2; D uncertain. CDR3 size: 14 residues. Germline CDR1 is SGHDN and CDR2 is FVKESK. Trimming removed 0 bases at V and 4 bases at J, with 9 bases between.

This clone was counted only a few times. The V call is TRBV4-3, the J call TRBJ1-2; 9 bases match TRBD1. V lost 3 bases, J lost 6 bases, and 11 bases stayed unmatched. CDR1 and CDR2 (germline): LGHNA, YSLEER. CDR3 length: 16 residues. CDR3 amino acids: CASSQITTGGADGYTF. Written as DNA, the CDR3 is TGCGCCAGCAGCCAGATTACCACAGGGGGCGCGGATGGCTACACCTTC.

This chain uses TRBV13 with TRBJ2-3; D remains ambiguous. The CDR3 has 13 residues. Trimming left V 0 bases short and J 5 bases short, with 6 bases between. Per germline, CDR1 PRHDT and CDR2 FYEKMQ (reference sequence). This CDR3 is CASSLGSRDTQYF. As DNA, the CDR3 is TGTGCCAGCAGCTTAGGTAGCCGAGATACGCAGTATTTT.

V usage is TRBV6-5 and J usage is TRBJ2-1; 11 bases are a match to TRBD1. Germline V lookup: CDR1 MNHEY, CDR2 SVGAGI. The CDR3 is 14 residues long. V lost 5 bases and J lost 6; bases outside the gene matches: 3. The CDR3 loop is CASSPGTGGNEQFF. The CDR3 bases are TGTGCCAGCAGTCCCGGGACAGGGGGCAATGAGCAGTTCTTC.